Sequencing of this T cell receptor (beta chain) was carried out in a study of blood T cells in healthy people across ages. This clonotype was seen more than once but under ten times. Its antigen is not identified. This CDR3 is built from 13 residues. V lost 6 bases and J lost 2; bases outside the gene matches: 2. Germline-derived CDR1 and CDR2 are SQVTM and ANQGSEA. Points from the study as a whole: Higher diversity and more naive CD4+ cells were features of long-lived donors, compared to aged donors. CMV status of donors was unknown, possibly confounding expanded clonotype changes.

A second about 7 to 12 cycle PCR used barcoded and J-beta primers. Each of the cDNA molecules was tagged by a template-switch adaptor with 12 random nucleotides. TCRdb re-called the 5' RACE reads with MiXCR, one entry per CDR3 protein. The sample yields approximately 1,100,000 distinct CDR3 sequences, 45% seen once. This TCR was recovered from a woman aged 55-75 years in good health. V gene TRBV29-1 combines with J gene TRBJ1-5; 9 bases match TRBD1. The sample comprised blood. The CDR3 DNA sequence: TGCAGCGTCCGGGACAGGGGCAATCAGCCCCAGCATTTT. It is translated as CSVRDRGNQPQHF.